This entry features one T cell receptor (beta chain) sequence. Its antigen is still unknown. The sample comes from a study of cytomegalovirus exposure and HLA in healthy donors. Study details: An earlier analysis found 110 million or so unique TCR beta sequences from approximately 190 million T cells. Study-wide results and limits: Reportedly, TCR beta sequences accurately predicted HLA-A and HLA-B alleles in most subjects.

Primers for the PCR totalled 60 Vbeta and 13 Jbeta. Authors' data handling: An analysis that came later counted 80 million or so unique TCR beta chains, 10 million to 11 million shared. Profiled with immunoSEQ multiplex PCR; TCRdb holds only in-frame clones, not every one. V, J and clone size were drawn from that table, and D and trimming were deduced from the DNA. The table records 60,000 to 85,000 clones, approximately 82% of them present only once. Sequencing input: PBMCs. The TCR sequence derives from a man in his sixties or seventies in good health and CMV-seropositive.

CDR3 nucleotides: TGTGCCAGCAGCCGACGAAGCGCCGGCAAAGAGACCCAGTACTTC. Translating gives CASSRRSAGKETQYF. This chain uses TRBV5-4 with TRBJ2-5; D is ambiguous. Trimming took 4 bases from V and 3 from J, leaving 16 bases between them. The CDR3 contains 15 residues. CDR1 SGHNT and CDR2 YYREEE come from the germline V gene (reference sequence).